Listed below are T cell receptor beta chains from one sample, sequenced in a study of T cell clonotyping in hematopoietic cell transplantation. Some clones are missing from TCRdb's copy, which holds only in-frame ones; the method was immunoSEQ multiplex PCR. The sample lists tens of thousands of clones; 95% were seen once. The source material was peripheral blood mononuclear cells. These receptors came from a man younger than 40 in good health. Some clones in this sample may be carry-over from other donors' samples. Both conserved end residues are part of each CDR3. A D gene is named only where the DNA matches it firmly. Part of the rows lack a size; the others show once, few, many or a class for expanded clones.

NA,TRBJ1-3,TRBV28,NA,TGTGCCAGCACCTCAAAAGGGGGATATTCATATTTT,CASTSKGGYSYF
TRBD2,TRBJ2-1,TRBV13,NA,TGTGCCAGCAGCTTAGGAGGACTAGCGGGGGGGAATGAGCAGTTCTTC,CASSLGGLAGGNEQFF
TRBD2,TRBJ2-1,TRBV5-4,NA,TGTGCCAGCAGCTTGGCCCTCCGGGCGGGAGGTTCCTACAATGAGCAGTTCTTC,CASSLALRAGGSYNEQFF
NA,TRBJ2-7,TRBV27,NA,TGTGCCAGCAGCGAGCTGGCAAGCTCCTACGAGCAGTACTTC,CASSELASSYEQYF
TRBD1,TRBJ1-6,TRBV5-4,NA,TGTGCCAGCAGCCGTAACCGGGACAGGGGTTACGATTCACCCCTCCACTTT,CASSRNRDRGYDSPLHF
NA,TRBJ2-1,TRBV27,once,TGTGCCAGCAGTGAGGGGCGTAATGAGCAGTTCTTC,CASSEGRNEQFF
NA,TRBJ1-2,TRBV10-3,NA,TGTGCCATCACCCTCGAGGGGCGTTATGGCTACACCTTC,CAITLEGRYGYTF
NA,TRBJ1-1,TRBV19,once,TGTGCCAGTCGGCAGGGCGGGGCAGATCGGTACACTGAAGCTTTCTTT,CASRQGGADRYTEAFF
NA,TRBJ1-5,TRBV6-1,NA,TGTGCCAGCTGCTACAGTTCGGGTCAGCCCCAGCATTTT,CASCYSSGQPQHF
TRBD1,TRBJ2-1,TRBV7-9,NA,TGTGCCAGCAGCTCCGTGAGAGGGGGCGGGAATGAGCAGTTCTTC,CASSSVRGGGNEQFF